Below are 21 T cell receptor beta chains sequenced from a single sample in a study of T cell responses to AZD1222 COVID-19 vaccine. This table comes from immunoSEQ multiplex PCR, and its TCRdb copy is limited to in-frame clones, with some not included. The sample yields 90,000 to 100,000 clones, about 90% seen once. The material sequenced was peripheral blood, taken on day 0 of AZD1222 vaccination. The receptor set was obtained from an adult in good health.

The V call is TRBV9, the J call TRBJ2-5, with a possible D match to TRBD2 (6 bases). The CDR3 spans 15 residues. The germline gives CDR1 SGDLS, CDR2 YYNGEE. V lost 4 bases, J lost 4 bases, and 17 bases lay in between. The CDR3 bases are TGTGCCAGCAGCTCCCGATCGACGGGACTAGAGACCCAGTACTTC. Translated, it gives CASSSRSTGLETQYF.

V is TRBV10-3 and J is TRBJ1-2; tentatively, D is TRBD1 (6 bases). Trimming pared 6 bases from V and 4 bases from J, leaving 21 bases between. The CDR3 loop spans 16 amino acids. Germline V lookup: CDR1 ENHRY, CDR2 SYGVKD. In nucleotides, the CDR3 is TGTGCCATCAGAAGACAGATCACAGGGTTGGGCTATGGCTACACCTTC. It translates to CAIRRQITGLGYGYTF.

The chain combines TRBV4-1 with TRBJ1-1; the D gene is possibly TRBD1 (6 bases). With 5 bases removed from V and 4 bases from J, the gap between germline ends came to 11 bases. From germline, CDR1 is MGHRA and CDR2 YSYEKL. The CDR3 contains 13 residues. CDR3 sequence reads: CASSGQPFTEAFF. In DNA, the CDR3 is TGCGCCAGCAGCGGACAGCCTTTCACTGAAGCTTTCTTT.

V and J are TRBV6-2 or TRBV6-3 and TRBJ2-3; D might be TRBD2 (5 bases). The CDR3 consists of 14 residues. V shed 5 bases and J shed 2 bases, with 11 bases lying between them. CDR1 and CDR2 from the germline V gene are MNHEY and SVGEGT. In DNA, the CDR3 is TGTGCCAGCAGTCTGGACTGGGCCACAGATACGCAGTATTTT. Translated: CASSLDWATDTQYF.

The chain joins TRBV12-5 to TRBJ1-6; D is unresolved. Trimming stripped 1 base from V and 6 bases from J, with 10 bases between. The CDR3 runs 15 residues. Germline lookup yields CDR1 LGHNT and CDR2 FRNRAP. Here the CDR3 DNA reads TGTGCTAGTGGTTTGGGACAACGGCTTAATTCACCCCTCCACTTT. Its translation is CASGLGQRLNSPLHF. Full variable domain (rest looked up from reference TRBV12-5 and TRBJ1-6): DARVTQTPRHKVTEMGQEVTMRCQPILGHNTVFWYRQTMMQGLELLAYFRNRAPLDDSGMPKDRFSAEMPDATLATLKIQPSEPRDSAVYFCASGLGQRLNSPLHFGNGTRLTVT.

J is TRBJ2-7 and V is TRBV6-2 or TRBV6-3; 9 nucleotides agree with TRBD1. The germline V gene has CDR1 MNHEY and CDR2 SVGEGT. This CDR3 is built from 16 residues. The V and J ends lost 6 bases and 4 bases, in that order; junction bases with no gene match: 13. CDR3 nucleotides: TGTGCCAGCAGCCAGCCTGGACAGGGGACACCTTACGAGCAGTACTTC. Protein: CASSQPGQGTPYEQYF.

V usage is TRBV7-8 and J usage is TRBJ2-1; D possibly corresponds to TRBD2 (6 bases). This CDR3 spans 16 amino acids. Germline lookup yields CDR1 SGHVS and CDR2 FQNEAQ. V was shortened by 5 bases and J by 0 bases, with 14 bases between the two germline ends. Here the CDR3 reads CASSRVGSGSYNEQFF. Written as DNA, the CDR3 is TGTGCCAGCAGCCGCGTGGGTAGCGGCTCCTACAATGAGCAGTTCTTC.

The chain joins TRBV4-1 to TRBJ2-1; D ambiguous. Germline CDR1 reads MGHRA; CDR2 reads YSYEKL. The CDR3 totals 13 residues. With 3 bases removed from V and 9 bases from J, the gap between germline ends came to 12 bases. The CDR3 here is CASSQVVETEQFF. For the CDR3, the DNA is TGCGCCAGCAGCCAGGTCGTTGAGACTGAGCAGTTCTTC.

This chain uses TRBV12-3 or TRBV12-4 with TRBJ2-7; 9 nucleotides line up with TRBD1. J was trimmed by 9 bases and V by 6 bases; bases with no gene match: 9. CDR3 length: 13 amino acids. DNA for the CDR3: TGTGCCAGCAGGATGGGACAGGGAGGGTCGCAGTACTTC. Translating it yields CASRMGQGGSQYF.

The rearrangement joins TRBV30 to TRBJ1-2, with 8 bases identical to TRBD1. CDR1 GTSNPN and CDR2 SVGIG come from the germline V gene (reference sequence). J gave up 4 bases and V 3 bases, and 4 bases lay outside the gene matches. The CDR3 sequence is 13 residues long. The CDR3 bases are TGTGCCTGGAGAGCCGACAGGGGCTATGGCTACACCTTC. Protein: CAWRADRGYGYTF.

This rearrangement joins TRBV10-3 to TRBJ2-5, with 9 bases aligning to TRBD2. Losses at the gene ends were 6 bases for V and 2 bases for J; bases not matched to a gene: 4. Germline V lookup: CDR1 ENHRY, CDR2 SYGVKD. The length of the CDR3 is 14 residues. CDR3 residues: CAISYSGGQETQYF. The CDR3 nucleotides are TGTGCCATCAGCTATAGCGGGGGTCAAGAGACCCAGTACTTC.

This chain joins TRBV6-2 or TRBV6-3 and TRBJ1-1; 10 bases agree with TRBD1. Germline V gene data show CDR1 as MNHEY and CDR2 as SVGEGT. V shed 0 bases, J shed 1 base, and the junction held 11 bases outside the gene matches. The CDR3 is 19 residues long. Here the CDR3 DNA reads TGTGCCAGCAGTTACTCGGTCTCCCGACAGGGGGCATGGAACACTGAAGCTTTCTTT. It codes for CASSYSVSRQGAWNTEAFF.

This rearrangement joins TRBV10-3 to TRBJ2-1; D tentatively reads TRBD1 or TRBD2 (5 bases each). The ends were cut back, 4 bases at V and 9 bases at J, with 19 bases in the middle. CDR1 is ENHRY, CDR2 SYGVKD, per germline. CDR3 length equals 15 residues. CDR3 coding DNA: TGTGCCATCAGTGTGCAAACGGGACCTGAGGGTGAGCAGTTCTTC. Its translation: CAISVQTGPEGEQFF.

This clone is a singleton in its sample. V and J are TRBV12-3 or TRBV12-4 and TRBJ2-5; D not certain. The CDR3 loop spans 11 amino acids. V lost 0 bases, J lost 4 bases, and 0 bases lay in between. CDR3 nucleotides: TGTGCCAGCAGTTTAGCAGAGACCCAGTACTTC. Protein: CASSLAETQYF.

V and J are TRBV7-3 and TRBJ2-5, with 8 bases that match TRBD2. V was clipped by 4 bases and J by 2 bases; unmatched bases: 0. Germline V gene data show CDR1 as SGHTA and CDR2 as FQGTGA. There are 13 residues in the CDR3. CDR3: CASSSSGQETQYF. CDR3 DNA sequence: TGTGCCAGCAGCTCTAGCGGGCAAGAGACCCAGTACTTC.

The chain has TRBV7-2 and TRBJ1-5, with D maybe TRBD1 (5 bases). The CDR3 is made up of 14 amino acids. The V gene's germline CDR1 is SGHTA and CDR2 FQGNSA. V was shortened by 1 base and J by 4 bases, with 8 bases between the two germline ends. The CDR3, as DNA: TGTGCCAGCAGCTTAGGACAGAGTAATCAGCCCCAGCATTTT. This codes for CASSLGQSNQPQHF. Supplemented by reference TRBV7-2 and TRBJ1-5, the full variable domain reads GAGVSQSPSNKVTEKGKDVELRCDPISGHTALYWYRQSLGQGLEFLIYFQGNSAPDKSGLPSDRFSAERTGGSVSTLTIQRTQQEDSAVYLCASSLGQSNQPQHFGDGTRLSIL.

The chain is built from TRBV27 and TRBJ1-2; the match to TRBD1 covers 7 bases. With 5 bases clipped from V and 5 bases from J, the junction kept 8 bases outside the gene matches. The CDR3 runs 14 residues. CDR1 MNHEY and CDR2 SMNVEV come from the germline V gene (reference sequence). The CDR3 sequence: CASSVDRAQYGYTF. In DNA form, the CDR3 reads TGTGCCAGCAGTGTAGACAGGGCTCAGTATGGCTACACCTTC.

The V call is TRBV7-2, the J call TRBJ1-1; D call uncertain. CDR3 length: 14 amino acids. Germline values: CDR1 SGHTA, CDR2 FQGNSA. Trimming took 5 bases from V and 4 from J, leaving 14 bases between them. CDR3 bases: TGTGCCAGCAGCGCCGGTACAGCGGTCACTGAAGCTTTCTTT. Translation: CASSAGTAVTEAFF.

The V gene is TRBV2, the J gene TRBJ2-7; D call uncertain. The CDR3 contains 14 residues. Germline CDR1 SNHLY, CDR2 FYNNEI. The V end was cut by 3 bases, the J end by 4 bases, with 13 bases between. The CDR3 sequence: CASSDDIINYEQYV. CDR3 DNA: TGTGCCAGCAGTGATGATATCATTAATTACGAGCAGTACGTC.

V and J are TRBV27 and TRBJ1-1, with 8 bases that match TRBD1. The CDR3 has 13 residues. Germline V gives CDR1 MNHEY, CDR2 SMNVEV (reference sequence). The junction had 6 bases not matched to a gene; V was cut back by 6 bases and J by 6 bases. The CDR3: CASRTGALAEAFF. CDR3 nucleotides: TGTGCCAGCAGGACAGGGGCCCTCGCTGAAGCTTTCTTT.

This chain links TRBV7-9 with TRBJ2-2; 7 bases match TRBD2. This CDR3 has 14 residues. Trimming took 5 bases from V and 5 from J; bases not matched to a gene: 5. In germline, CDR1 is SEHNR, CDR2 FQNEAQ (reference sequence). The CDR3 coding sequence is TGTGCCAGCAGCCCGACCGGGGGGACCGGGGAGCTGTTTTTT. It yields the protein CASSPTGGTGELFF.